This TCR beta chain emerged from a study of response to subunit inactivated influenza vaccine. General observations from the study: That few new T cells are recruited by each seasonal influenza vaccination was the authors' suggestion.

Germline lookup yields CDR1 SQVTM and CDR2 ANQGSEA. CDR3 size: 13 residues. V dropped 4 bases and J dropped 6 bases, with 15 bases sitting between them. This clonotype came up a few times. Antigen unknown. From the RT-PCR reads, TCRdb called clonotypes with MiXCR, one entry per CDR3 protein. The sample lists roughly 790,000 distinct CDR3 sequences; 21% were seen once. The chain employs TRBV29-1 and TRBJ1-2, with no clear D. The receptor's source is a middle-aged man who received an inactivated influenza vaccine. The sequencing here drew on PBMCs from blood, taken 5 days after vaccination. DNA of the CDR3: TGCAGCGTTGTGGATGGGGTTTCCAATGGCTACACCTTC. Its translation is CSVVDGVSNGYTF.